The rows below give T cell receptor beta chains drawn from one sample of a study of Ad26.COV2.S vaccination and SARS-CoV-2 variants. Sequenced by immunoSEQ multiplex PCR; TCRdb stores in-frame clones only, minus some. The profile covers about 680,000 clones, with roughly 90% appearing a single time and roughly 1.5% taken by the ten largest. This sample comprised peripheral blood, obtained in a trial of Ad26.COV2.S vaccine versus placebo. All receptors come from a person between 18 and 60 years old who received the Ad26.COV2.S COVID-19 vaccine or a placebo. The CDR3 runs from the conserved cysteine through the conserved F or W. Each record gives: D gene, J gene, clone size, V gene, CDR3 DNA, CDR3 protein. The D gene is left open where the match is weak. Clone size is stated in some rows and not others, as once, few, many or a class when expanded.

TRBD1	TRBJ2-5	.	TRBV18	TGTGCCAGCTCACAAACCGGGACAGACCAAGAGACCCAGTACTTC	CASSQTGTDQETQYF
TRBD1	TRBJ2-5	once	TRBV19	TGTGCCAGTAGTATTACCAGGGGGCGCGAGGAGACCCAGTACTTC	CASSITRGREETQYF
.	TRBJ1-5	many	TRBV6-6	TGTGCCAGCGAAGAGGCAGGGAGCAATCAGCCCCAGCATTTT	CASEEAGSNQPQHF
.	TRBJ2-1	.	TRBV12-5	TGTGCTAGTGGTTTGGTTGGAGGGGGTACTTCGGCCTACAATGAGCAGTTCTTC	CASGLVGGGTSAYNEQFF
.	TRBJ2-2	.	TRBV2	TGTGCCAGCAGTGAATGGGGGCTTAACACCGGGGAGCTGTTTTTT	CASSEWGLNTGELFF
.	TRBJ2-1	few	TRBV7-2	TGTGCCAGCAGCTTAGTAAGGTCCTACAATGAGCAGTTCTTC	CASSLVRSYNEQFF
TRBD2	TRBJ2-3	few	TRBV4-2	TGTGCCAGCAGCCACATAACTAGCGGGGGGCCTCAAGATACGCAGTATTTT	CASSHITSGGPQDTQYF
.	TRBJ1-2	.	TRBV6-5	TGTGCCAGCACCCGGAGCGGGCACTATGGCTACACCTTC	CASTRSGHYGYTF
.	TRBJ1-1	.	TRBV2	TGTGCCAGCAAGGTCCACATGAACACTGAAGCTTTCTTT	CASKVHMNTEAFF
TRBD2	TRBJ2-7	.	TRBV10-3	TGTGCCATCAGTAACGGACTAGCGGGGGGCCTCTCCTACGAGCAGTACTTC	CAISNGLAGGLSYEQYF
.	TRBJ2-3	.	TRBV7-2	TGTGCCAGCAGCTCCCAACAAGTAAGCACAGATACGCAGTATTTT	CASSSQQVSTDTQYF
.	TRBJ2-5	.	TRBV7-2	TGTGCCAGCAGCACAAGCGGAGGGAAGACCCAGTACTTC	CASSTSGGKTQYF
.	TRBJ1-2	.	TRBV5-1	TGCGCCAGCAGGGGTATATATGGCTACACCTTC	CASRGIYGYTF
.	TRBJ1-3	.	TRBV5-1	TGCGCCAGCAGCTCGACAGGCTCTGGAAACACCATATATTTT	CASSSTGSGNTIYF
TRBD1	TRBJ1-2	.	TRBV5-1	TGCGCCAGCAAACCAGGGGGCATGAGTGGCTACACCTTC	CASKPGGMSGYTF
.	TRBJ2-7	.	TRBV7-2	TGTGCCAGCAGCCCACGATCTAACGGCGAGCAGTACTTC	CASSPRSNGEQYF
.	TRBJ2-1	.	TRBV3-1/TRBV3-2	TGTGCCAGCAGCCAAGATCGGGGCTCCTACAATGAGCAGTTCTTC	CASSQDRGSYNEQFF
.	TRBJ1-2	.	TRBV27	TGTGCCAGCAGTTTGGCGGGGGCGACTGGTGGGGGCTACACCTTC	CASSLAGATGGGYTF
.	TRBJ1-2	few	TRBV15	TGTGCCACCAGCAGAGACTATGGCTACACCTTC	CATSRDYGYTF
TRBD2	TRBJ2-5	.	TRBV7-9	TGTGCCAGCAGCCACAGGGGCGGACTAGCGGGACGGTGGGAGACCCAGTACTTC	CASSHRGGLAGRWETQYF
TRBD2	TRBJ2-1	.	TRBV3-1/TRBV3-2	TGTGCCAGCAGCCAGCCGGGACTAGCGGGAGGGTACAATGAGCAGTTCTTC	CASSQPGLAGGYNEQFF
.	TRBJ1-6	.	TRBV6-6	TGTGCCAGCAGTTACCGGGGGCCAAGTTCACCCCTCCACTTT	CASSYRGPSSPLHF
.	TRBJ1-2	.	TRBV15	TGTGCCACCAGCAGGAAGACAGCCGATCTCTATGGCTACACCTTC	CATSRKTADLYGYTF
TRBD1	TRBJ2-4	.	TRBV5-4	TGTGCCAGCAGCCGGACAGGGGAAAACATTCAGTACTTC	CASSRTGENIQYF
TRBD1	TRBJ2-7	.	TRBV18	TGTGCCAGCTCACCACGGACAGGGGACTCCTACGAGCAGTACTTC	CASSPRTGDSYEQYF
.	TRBJ1-6	.	TRBV25-1	TGTGCCAGCAGTGAAATAGGAGATAATTCACCCCTCCACTTT	CASSEIGDNSPLHF
.	TRBJ2-2	.	TRBV3-1/TRBV3-2	TGTGCCAGCAGCCGGAGCGGGGAGCTGTTTTTT	CASSRSGELFF
.	TRBJ2-1	.	TRBV7-9	TGTGCCAGCAGCTTACGTGTCGGGAGAAGGTCCTACAATGAGCAGTTCTTC	CASSLRVGRRSYNEQFF
.	TRBJ1-5	.	TRBV15	TGTGCCACCAGCAGAGATAGGAGGGGCAATCAGCCCCAGCATTTT	CATSRDRRGNQPQHF
TRBD1	TRBJ2-7	.	TRBV6-5	TGTGCCAGCAGTAATCCCCACAGGGGGCTGGGCGAGCAGTACTTC	CASSNPHRGLGEQYF
.	TRBJ1-1	.	TRBV5-5	TGTGCCAGCAGCCCCCCGGGACTCATGAACACTGAAGCTTTCTTT	CASSPPGLMNTEAFF
.	TRBJ1-4	.	TRBV14	TGTGCCAGCAGCCGCGCGACCGGGACCAGGGCTGAAAAACTGTTTTTT	CASSRATGTRAEKLFF
.	TRBJ2-5	.	TRBV5-1	TGCGCCAGCAGCTCCCCCCCCCAGCAAGAGACCCAGTACTTC	CASSSPPQQETQYF
.	TRBJ1-2	.	TRBV2	TGTGCCAGCATCGTCAGACAAGGGGTTTATGGCTACACCTTC	CASIVRQGVYGYTF
.	TRBJ1-1	.	TRBV6-5	TGTGCCAGCAGACAGATTATGAACACTGAAGCTTTCTTT	CASRQIMNTEAFF
.	TRBJ1-2	.	TRBV4-3	TGCGCCAGCAGCCAAGACGGGACTCCCGGCGGGGACTATGGCTACACCTTC	CASSQDGTPGGDYGYTF
TRBD1	TRBJ2-3	.	TRBV5-1	TGCGCCAGCAGCTTGTCTCCCGGGACAGGTTGGACAGATACGCAGTATTTT	CASSLSPGTGWTDTQYF
TRBD1	TRBJ1-3	.	TRBV7-8	TGTGCCAGCAGCCCACGGGACAGCCGGCGGGGTAGAAACACCATATATTTT	CASSPRDSRRGRNTIYF
.	TRBJ1-5	.	TRBV30	TGTGCCTGGAGCCCGGGGGCTGGTAATCAGCCCCAGCATTTT	CAWSPGAGNQPQHF
.	TRBJ1-4	.	TRBV7-9	TGTGCCAGCAGCCCTCGGGTGGTAACTAATGAAAAACTGTTTTTT	CASSPRVVTNEKLFF
.	TRBJ2-7	.	TRBV25-1	TGTGCCAGCAGTGAGACAAACTCCTACGAGCAGTACTTC	CASSETNSYEQYF